The 25 T cell receptor beta chains listed next were all sequenced from one sample in a study of identical twins' blood T cells. MiXCR, run by TCRdb on the 5' RACE reads, gives a single entry per CDR3 protein. The data show roughly 340,000 distinct CDR3 sequences, about 28% seen once. The specimen sequenced was PBMCs. The source of these receptors is a woman between 18 and 50 years old in good health.

This clonotype has only a few counts. This chain uses TRBV5-5 with TRBJ1-1; D is unclear. The V end lost 0 bases, the J end lost 0 bases, and 6 bases lay between the germline ends. The CDR3 runs 14 residues. Germline CDR1 is SGHKS and CDR2 is YYEKEE (reference sequence). CDR3 region: CASSLEAVNTEAFF. The CDR3 DNA is TGTGCCAGCAGCTTGGAGGCGGTGAACACTGAAGCTTTCTTT.

The chain's CDR3 is CASSLAPGFQSPLHF. CDR3 DNA: TGTGCCAGCAGCCTGGCTCCAGGCTTCCAATCACCCCTCCACTTT. The genes are TRBV27 and TRBJ1-6; D uncertain. CDR1 and CDR2 (germline): MNHEY, SMNVEV (reference sequence). The CDR3 has 15 residues. V lost 6 bases to trimming and J lost 10 bases, with 19 bases between them.

This clonotype has only a few counts. The chain carries TRBV20-1 and TRBJ1-6, with 7 nucleotides matching TRBD1. The J segment lost 9 bases and the V segment lost 0 bases, leaving 11 bases of the junction unmatched. The germline CDR1 and CDR2 sequences are DFQATT and SNEGSKA (reference sequence). This CDR3 has 16 residues. The CDR3 region is CSAREGTADGSSPLHF. The CDR3 DNA reads TGCAGTGCTAGAGAGGGGACAGCCGATGGGAGTTCACCCCTCCACTTT.

This clonotype occurred once. The chain links TRBV19 to TRBJ2-5, with D possibly matching TRBD1 (5 bases). The CDR3 is 13 residues long. Trimming took off 1 base at V and 5 bases at J, with 8 bases between the two ends. Germline V lookup: CDR1 LNHDA, CDR2 SQIVND (reference sequence). This CDR3 reads CASSIVGAETQYF. The CDR3, as DNA: TGTGCCAGTAGTATAGTTGGGGCGGAGACCCAGTACTTC.

This clonotype was seen more than once but under ten times. The rearrangement joins TRBV5-6 to TRBJ2-2; weak D call: TRBD1 (5 bases). The CDR3 has 15 amino acids. Germline V gene sequence: CDR1 SGHDT, CDR2 YYEEEE. With 0 bases removed from V and 3 bases from J, the gap between germline ends came to 9 bases. CDR3 sequence reads: CASSLVGADTGELFF. The CDR3, as DNA: TGTGCCAGCAGCTTGGTAGGGGCGGACACCGGGGAGCTGTTTTTT.

Concerning this clonotype: With a much larger clone just one base away, this may be a read error. This chain joins TRBV24-1 and TRBJ2-1; D ambiguous. Germline values: CDR1 KGHDR, CDR2 SFDVKD. The CDR3 contains 11 residues. CDR3 protein: CAASEANEQFF. The CDR3, as DNA: TGTGCCGCCAGTGAGGCAAATGAGCAGTTCTTC.

This sequence joins TRBV4-1 and TRBJ2-1; 9 bases are a match to TRBD1. CDR3 size: 14 residues. Looked up from germline, CDR1 is MGHRA and CDR2 is YSYEKL. With V trimmed by 4 bases and J by 3 bases, 1 base remained unmatched. As DNA, the CDR3 is TGCGCCAGCAGCCCGGGACAGGGCTACAATGAGCAGTTCTTC. Protein sequence: CASSPGQGYNEQFF.

Of note for this clonotype: This may be a read error: a much more frequent sequence differs by one nucleotide. This chain connects TRBV5-1 to TRBJ1-1; D ambiguous. Between the trimmed V and J ends, which lost 4 bases and 5 bases, there was a span of 18 bases. The length of the CDR3 is 15 residues. Germline lookup yields CDR1 SGHRS and CDR2 YFSETQ. CDR3 sequence (DNA): TGCGCCAGCAGCACCACATTAAATTCGGCGACTGAAGCTTTCTTT. Protein sequence: CASSTTLNSATEAFF.

V gene TRBV20-1 combines with J gene TRBJ2-2, with D hard to call. The CDR3 is 13 amino acids. Trimming removed 0 bases at V and 3 bases at J, with 5 bases between. Germline V CDR1 and CDR2: DFQATT, SNEGSKA (reference sequence). CDR3 DNA sequence: TGCAGTGCTAGAGATCCTGACACCGGGGAGCTGTTTTTT. It yields the protein CSARDPDTGELFF.

V gene TRBV10-3 combines with J gene TRBJ1-3; D is perhaps TRBD1 (6 bases). Germline lookup yields CDR1 ENHRY and CDR2 SYGVKD. The V and J ends lost 8 bases and 7 bases respectively, with 12 bases between them. The CDR3 loop spans 12 amino acids. CDR3 loop: CAILAGDNTIYF. The CDR3 nucleotides read TGTGCCATCTTGGCAGGGGATAACACCATATATTTT.

The rearrangement links TRBV3-1 to TRBJ1-4; D gene uncertain. Germline V gene sequence: CDR1 LGHDT, CDR2 YNNKEL (reference sequence). V shed 1 base and J shed 9 bases, with 6 bases lying between them. The CDR3 extends over 12 amino acids. The CDR3 region is CASSQGNKKLFF. The CDR3 region has the DNA TGTGCCAGCAGCCAAGGAAATAAAAAACTGTTTTTT.

The chain couples TRBV12-3 or TRBV12-4 to TRBJ1-6; tentative D call: TRBD1 (6 bases). Deletions cut 5 bases from V and 8 bases from J, with 19 bases between. This CDR3 comprises 16 residues. The CDR3: CASSLRGVGPYSPLHF. The DNA of the CDR3 is TGTGCCAGCAGTCTAAGGGGGGTAGGGCCCTATTCACCCCTCCACTTT.

This clonotype was counted a few times. The rearrangement uses TRBV19 and TRBJ1-1; TRBD1 aligns across 7 bases. The CDR3 sequence is 15 residues long. Germline loops: CDR1 LNHDA, CDR2 SQIVND (reference sequence). V shed 4 bases, J shed 8 bases, and the junction held 13 bases outside the gene matches. The CDR3 bases are TGTGCCAGTAGTACGCTACAGGGGAGCCCAGGAGAAGCTTTCTTT. Amino acid sequence: CASSTLQGSPGEAFF.

V gene TRBV6-2 or TRBV6-3 combines with J gene TRBJ2-7; 8 nucleotides match TRBD1. Germline trimming cut 7 bases from V and 3 bases from J; bases unmatched to any gene: 8. There are 14 residues in the CDR3. Germline CDR1 MNHEY, CDR2 SVGEGT. The DNA for the CDR3 is TGTGCCAGCACCCACCGGGACAGGCTCTACGAGCAGTACTTC. Its protein product is CASTHRDRLYEQYF.

The chain links TRBV20-1 to TRBJ1-2, with TRBD1 identical over 12 bases. This CDR3 comprises 19 residues. The V and J ends lost 5 bases and 6 bases, in that order; junction bases with no gene match: 22. Germline V CDR1 and CDR2: DFQATT, SNEGSKA (reference sequence). The DNA for the CDR3 is TGCAGTGCTTTCTCCCTTCTGGGACAGGGGGCGATCAAGTGGAATGGCTACACCTTC. Translating it yields CSAFSLLGQGAIKWNGYTF.

This clonotype was seen a few times. The chain joins TRBV29-1 to TRBJ1-1; 8 nucleotides match TRBD1. CDR3 length: 13 residues. V lost 5 bases, J lost 4 bases, and 6 bases stayed unmatched. Germline CDR1 SQVTM, CDR2 ANQGSEA. Written as DNA, the CDR3 is TGCAGCGTTCGCAGGGGGCAATTCACTGAAGCTTTCTTT. Translation gives CSVRRGQFTEAFF. The variable domain in full, completed from reference TRBV29-1 and TRBJ1-1, reads SAVISQKPSRDICQRGTSLTIQCQVDSQVTMMFWYRQQPGQSLTLIATANQGSEATYESGFVIDKFPISRPNLTFSTLTVSNMSPEDSSIYLCSVRRGQFTEAFFGQGTRLTVV.

This clonotype was detected many times. The rearrangement links TRBV16 to TRBJ2-1; perhaps TRBD2 as D (5 bases). This CDR3 is 12 amino acids long. Germline V lookup: CDR1 KGHSY, CDR2 FQNENV. The V end was cut by 1 base, the J end by 13 bases, with 11 bases between. Here the CDR3 reads CASSQWETIQFF. Written as DNA, the CDR3 is TGTGCCAGCAGCCAATGGGAGACTATACAGTTCTTC. Full variable domain (remainder filled in from reference TRBV16 and TRBJ2-1): GEEVAQTPKHLVRGEGQKAKLYCAPIKGHSYVFWYQQVLKNEFKFLISFQNENVFDETGMPKERFSAKCLPNSPCSLEIQATKLEDSAVYFCASSQWETIQFFGPGTRLTVL.

Of note for this clonotype: A single base separates this from a much larger clone, so it may be a read error. The chain combines TRBV11-2 with TRBJ2-2; TRBD1 might be the D (5 bases). Germline V gene lookup returns CDR1 SGHAT and CDR2 FQNNGV. The CDR3 covers 12 residues. The DNA of the CDR3 is TGTGCCGGCAGCTACAGGACCGGGGAGCTGTTTTTT. It yields the protein CAGSYRTGELFF. Complete variable domain (other parts from reference TRBV11-2 and TRBJ2-2): EAGVAQSPRYKIIEKRQSVAFWCNPISGHATLYWYQQILGQGPKLLIQFQNNGVVDDSQLPKDRFSAERLKGVDSTLKIQPAKLEDSAVYLCAGSYRTGELFFGEGSRLTVL.

This chain joins TRBV5-4 and TRBJ2-1, with 11 bases fitting TRBD2. Germline values: CDR1 SGHNT, CDR2 YYREEE (reference sequence). V shed 0 bases and J 4 bases; nucleotides not matched to a gene: 6. The CDR3 contains 17 residues. The CDR3 nucleotides are TGTGCCAGCAGCTTGGACCCAACTAGCGGGAGTTACAATGAGCAGTTCTTC. Its translation is CASSLDPTSGSYNEQFF.

As for this clonotype: This may arise from a read error, as a much more abundant clone is one base away. The V and J genes are TRBV2 and TRBJ1-5, with TRBD1 as a possible D gene (5 bases). Germline lookup yields CDR1 SNHLY and CDR2 FYNNEI. This CDR3 is built from 16 residues. The CDR3, as DNA: TGTGCCAGCAGTGAATGGGGTCGGCAGGGCAATCATCCCCAGCATTTT. Translated: CASSEWGRQGNHPQHF.

This clonotype was detected only a few times. The rearrangement joins TRBV24-1 to TRBJ2-2; no clear D gene. CDR1 and CDR2 from the germline V gene are KGHDR and SFDVKD. The V and J ends lost 4 bases and 7 bases respectively, with 15 bases between them. This CDR3 has 15 amino acids. The CDR3 loop is CATSDARDWDGELFF. The CDR3 bases are TGTGCCACCAGTGACGCCCGTGATTGGGACGGGGAGCTGTTTTTT.

V and J are TRBV14 and TRBJ1-1, with a weak D call TRBD1 (5 bases). Trimming removed 3 bases from V and 11 bases from J, with 16 bases in between. Germline CDR1 reads SGHDN; CDR2 reads FVKESK. The CDR3 is 13 residues long. CDR3 sequence (DNA): TGTGCCAGCAGCCATGGCGGGCTCCGGGACGCTTTCTTT. Protein sequence: CASSHGGLRDAFF.

The chain links TRBV18 to TRBJ1-1, with a possible D match to TRBD1 (6 bases). Germline V gene lookup returns CDR1 KGHSH and CDR2 LQKENI. V lost 5 bases and J lost 3, with 13 bases in between. There are 14 residues in the CDR3. DNA for the CDR3: TGTGCCAGCTCATTGACAGGTACTCACACTGAAGCTTTCTTT. This gives the protein CASSLTGTHTEAFF.

This chain uses TRBV9 with TRBJ2-3, with TRBD1 as a possible D gene (6 bases). Germline V gene data show CDR1 as SGDLS and CDR2 as YYNGEE. The V end was cut by 0 bases, the J end by 0 bases, with 8 bases between. The CDR3 totals 15 residues. This CDR3 reads CASSVGQVSTDTQYF. CDR3 sequence (DNA): TGTGCCAGCAGCGTAGGACAGGTTAGCACAGATACGCAGTATTTT. Filled out from reference TRBV9 and TRBJ2-3, the complete variable domain reads DSGVTQTPKHLITATGQRVTLRCSPRSGDLSVYWYQQSLDQGLQFLIQYYNGEERAKGNILERFSAQQFPDLHSELNLSSLELGDSALYFCASSVGQVSTDTQYFGPGTRLTVL.

This sequence joins TRBV25-1 and TRBJ2-1, with D possibly matching TRBD2 (5 bases). V was clipped by 3 bases and J by 5 bases, with 17 bases between them. This CDR3 is 16 amino acids long. From germline, CDR1 is MGHDK and CDR2 SYGVNS. DNA of the CDR3: TGTGCCAGCAGTGAGTCGGAGGTGGGCCCAGACAATGAGCAGTTCTTC. This gives the protein CASSESEVGPDNEQFF.